These 5 T cell receptor beta chains were sequenced from one sample in a study of T cell changes during pregnancy in multiple sclerosis. TCRdb keeps only in-frame clones here, not all; method: immunoSEQ multiplex PCR. The sample contains tens of thousands of clones, around nine tenths of which appear only once. Sequenced material: peripheral blood, taken before pregnancy. The receptors derive from a female donor with multiple sclerosis, enrolled in a pregnancy study.

The chain recombines TRBV11-2 with TRBJ1-3; D might be TRBD1 (5 bases). CDR3 length: 17 residues. Germline V gene sequence: CDR1 SGHAT, CDR2 FQNNGV. V dropped 2 bases and J dropped 2 bases, with 16 bases sitting between them. The CDR3 loop reads CASSLTLTVSAGNTIYF. The CDR3 DNA sequence: TGTGCCAGCAGCTTAACCCTGACAGTTTCCGCTGGAAACACCATATATTTT.

The chain employs TRBV5-1 and TRBJ2-3, with 11 nucleotides matching TRBD2. Trimming took 0 bases from V and 1 from J; bases not matched to a gene: 4. This CDR3 spans 17 amino acids. Per germline, CDR1 SGHRS and CDR2 YFSETQ. The CDR3 spells CASSLVTSGGGTDTQYF. The CDR3 DNA reads as TGCGCCAGCAGCTTGGTAACTAGCGGGGGAGGCACAGATACGCAGTATTTT.

A single count supports this clone. V usage is TRBV9 and J usage is TRBJ1-3, with 7 nucleotides matching TRBD1. This CDR3 region has 15 residues. Germline CDR1 SGDLS, CDR2 YYNGEE. The trim removed 3 bases at V and 0 bases at J, leaving 3 bases unmatched. This chain's CDR3 is CASSATGISGNTIYF. In DNA form, the CDR3 reads TGTGCCAGCAGCGCGACAGGGATCTCTGGAAACACCATATATTTT.

The chain carries TRBV5-8 and TRBJ2-3; 7 bases are a match to TRBD2. CDR3 length: 18 amino acids. With 1 base clipped from V and 0 bases from J, the junction kept 11 bases outside the gene matches. CDR1 is SGHTS, CDR2 YDEGEE, per germline. DNA of the CDR3: TGTGCCAGCAGCTTGTGGGCGCAGGGCGGGGGTAGCACAGATACGCAGTATTTT. Translating it yields CASSLWAQGGGSTDTQYF. Using reference TRBV5-8 and TRBJ2-3 for the parts outside the CDR3, the full variable domain is EAGVTQSPTHLIKTRGQQATLRCSPISGHTSVYWYQQALGLGLQFLLWYDEGEERNRGNFPPRFSGRQFPNYSSELNVNALELEDSALYLCASSLWAQGGGSTDTQYFGPGTRLTVL.

This clone was recorded only once. The V gene is TRBV18, the J gene TRBJ1-3; D is undetermined. This CDR3 is built from 14 residues. Per the germline V gene, CDR1 is KGHSH and CDR2 is LQKENI. Trimming shortened V by 3 bases and J by 4 bases, and 10 bases separated the two germline ends. In DNA form, the CDR3 reads TGTGCCAGCTCACCGGAGTATTCCGGAAACACCATATATTTT. Amino acids: CASSPEYSGNTIYF.